Sequencing of this T cell receptor beta chain was carried out in a study of beta chain features in type 1 diabetes. Study overall: Sorted cells examined across all samples numbered 100 million to 140 million. Findings and caveats of the study: When VDJ junctions were examined, type 1 diabetes patients showed fewer insertions and more deletions. In all four CD4+ subsets, TCRB CDR3 length was significantly, moderately reduced in type 1 diabetes. It was among patients, rather than healthy donors, that naive, central memory and Treg TCRB repertoires appeared more similar.

Expressed TCRB transcripts were sequenced because the isolated RNA had all been reverse transcribed beforehand. Assay used: immunoSEQ multiplex PCR; TCRdb lists only in-frame clones, some missing. The table lists 300,000 to 400,000 clones, over 7% of them singletons, with about 1% in the top ten. On this clone itself: The target antigen is unknown.

The CDR3 extends over 14 amino acids. The germline V and J ends were trimmed by 4 bases and 4 bases, with 13 bases remaining between them. Germline assignment: CDR1 SGHRS and CDR2 YFSETQ. The chain links TRBV5-1 to TRBJ2-3; tentatively, D is TRBD1 (5 bases). Specimen: central memory CD4+ T cells from blood. The sequence came from a man aged 25-45 years with type 1 diabetes. The CDR3 reads CASSGHRNSDTQYF. CDR3 nucleotide sequence: TGCGCCAGCAGCGGACACAGAAATTCAGATACGCAGTATTTT. Complete variable domain (other parts from reference TRBV5-1 and TRBJ2-3): KAGVTQTPRYLIKTRGQQVTLSCSPISGHRSVSWYQQTPGQGLQFLFEYFSETQRNKGNFPGRFSGRQFSNSRSEMNVSTLELGDSALYLCASSGHRNSDTQYFGPGTRLTVL.